This T cell receptor beta chain is from a study of T cells in Graves' hyperthyroidism and ophthalmopathy. Study-wide findings and caveats: Most thyroid-expanded clonotypes above 0.001 were also found in blood.

The CDR3 runs to 12 residues. Trimming removed 6 bases at V and 1 base at J, with 7 bases between. Germline-derived CDR1 and CDR2 are MDHEN and SYDVKM. RNA transcripts yielded amplified TCR beta CDR3 regions. With the HTBI primer set, the TCR CDR3 went through a first round of RT-PCR. Each CDR3 protein is one row after TCRdb ran MiXCR on the multiplex PCR reads. The sample has about 500,000 distinct CDR3 sequences, approximately 17% seen once. In this sample, this clonotype turned up many times. The target antigen is unknown. Individuals with ophthalmopathy presented a Clinical Activity Score of at least 3, a NOSPECS grade of at least 4 and a duration under 3 months. Together with thyroid ultrasound, orbital computed tomography, serum thyroxine and TRAb, clinical symptoms were used for diagnoses.

The chain combines TRBV28 with TRBJ2-7; D might be TRBD1 or TRBD2, each matching 5 bases. Sequenced sample: blood. This sequence originates from a woman younger than 30 with Graves' ophthalmopathy. CDR3 in amino acids: CASRRGSYEQYF. CDR3 coding DNA: TGTGCCAGCAGGAGGGGTTCCTACGAGCAGTACTTC.